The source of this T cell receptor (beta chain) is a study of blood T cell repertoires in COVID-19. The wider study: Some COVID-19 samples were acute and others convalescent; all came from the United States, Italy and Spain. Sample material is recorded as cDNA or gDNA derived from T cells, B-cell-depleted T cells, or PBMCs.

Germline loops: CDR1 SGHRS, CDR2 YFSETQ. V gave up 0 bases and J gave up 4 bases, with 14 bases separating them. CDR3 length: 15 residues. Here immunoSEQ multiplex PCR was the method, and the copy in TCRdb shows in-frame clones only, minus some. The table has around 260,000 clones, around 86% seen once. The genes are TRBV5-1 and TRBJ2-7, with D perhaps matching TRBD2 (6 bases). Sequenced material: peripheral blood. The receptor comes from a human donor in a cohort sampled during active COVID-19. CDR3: CASSLVSGEEYEQYF. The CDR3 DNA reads TGCGCCAGCAGCTTGGTTTCGGGAGAGGAGTACGAGCAGTACTTC.